These T cell receptor beta chains were read from a single sample in a study of OX40 agonist ivuxolimab in advanced cancers. Data came from immunoSEQ multiplex PCR; TCRdb stores just in-frame clones and leaves some out. Of tens of thousands of clones listed, roughly 87% are singletons. Sequences were derived from CD4+ or CD8+ T cells sorted from blood, sampled in a trial of the OX40 agonist ivuxolimab. These receptors were obtained from an adult with an advanced solid tumor such as melanoma, head and neck, liver or kidney cancer. Each CDR3 is given with its conserved first and last residue. The D gene is left open where the match is weak. Not all rows give a size; the values are once, few, many and, for expanded clones, a class.

clone size	V gene	J gene	D gene	CDR3 DNA	CDR3 protein
.	TRBV5-1	TRBJ1-1	.	TGCGCCAGCAGCTTACAGGGAGGTCAAAACACTGAAGCTTTCTTT	CASSLQGGQNTEAFF
.	TRBV5-1	TRBJ2-2	.	TGCGCCAGCAGCCAGGAGGCCGCGTTTACCGGGGAGCTGTTTTTT	CASSQEAAFTGELFF
.	TRBV6-4	TRBJ2-1	TRBD2	TGTGCCAGCAGCCCGCTCTATACTAGCGGGAGGGCCCATGAGCAGTTCTTC	CASSPLYTSGRAHEQFF
.	TRBV2	TRBJ2-4	.	TGTGCCAGCACCCCGGACGCGGCCAAAAACATTCAGTACTTC	CASTPDAAKNIQYF
.	TRBV6-1	TRBJ1-5	TRBD1	TGTGCCAGCAGGGGACAGCCCGGCGTGGGTCAGCCCCAGCATTTT	CASRGQPGVGQPQHF
once	TRBV2	TRBJ2-5	.	TGTGCCAGCAAATTCAACCAAGAGACCCAGTACTTC	CASKFNQETQYF
once	TRBV30	TRBJ2-7	.	TGTGCCTGGAGTACCTCCCGCTACGAGCAGTACTTC	CAWSTSRYEQYF
.	TRBV5-1	TRBJ1-4	.	TGCGCCAGCTCCTCCCGGGACGCTAATGAAAAACTGTTTTTT	CASSSRDANEKLFF
.	TRBV9	TRBJ2-1	TRBD2	TGTGCCAGCAGCGTAGATAGCGGGCCCTACAATGAGCAGTTCTTC	CASSVDSGPYNEQFF
.	TRBV7-2	TRBJ2-3	.	TGTGCCAGCAGCTTAGCGCTAAGAGACAGGTTGAAAACAGATACGCAGTATTTT	CASSLALRDRLKTDTQYF
once	TRBV28	TRBJ1-5	.	TGTGCCAGCACCCCCCGCAGGGACGGCAATCAGCCCCAGCATTTT	CASTPRRDGNQPQHF
.	TRBV6-5	TRBJ2-1	.	TGTGCCAGCAGCCGGGGCACTGAGCAGTTCTTC	CASSRGTEQFF
.	TRBV2	TRBJ2-6	.	TGTGCCAGCATGGGGCAGTTCTCTGGGGCCAACGTCCTGACTTTC	CASMGQFSGANVLTF
.	TRBV15	TRBJ1-4	.	TGTGCCACCAGCGCCGGGACATCAACTAATGAAAAACTGTTTTTT	CATSAGTSTNEKLFF
.	TRBV5-5	TRBJ2-7	.	TGTGCCAGCAGCTTGTATCTCGGCAGGGGATCCCACGAGCAGTACTTC	CASSLYLGRGSHEQYF
.	TRBV28	TRBJ1-2	TRBD1	TGTGCCAGCAGTTCGGGACAGGGGGCGCTTGGTGGTGGCTACACCTTC	CASSSGQGALGGGYTF
.	TRBV5-1	TRBJ1-1	.	TGCGCCAGCAGCTTGAGGCAGTTGGGCACTGAAGCTTTCTTT	CASSLRQLGTEAFF
once	TRBV6-5	TRBJ2-7	.	TGTGCCAGCAGTGGTCAGGGTACCTACGAGCAGTACTTC	CASSGQGTYEQYF
few	TRBV27	TRBJ1-5	.	TGTGCCAGCAGCCCAGGGAGAGGTCAGCCCCAGCATTTT	CASSPGRGQPQHF
once	TRBV2	TRBJ2-7	TRBD1	TGTGCCAGCAGTTTGACAGGGATTCCTTACGAGCAGTACTTC	CASSLTGIPYEQYF
.	TRBV5-6	TRBJ1-2	.	TGTGCCAGCAGCTTGCCGCAGGGCAATGTTTACACCTTC	CASSLPQGNVYTF
.	TRBV27	TRBJ2-3	.	TGTGCCAGCAGTTCACCCCCTGGAAGCGGTACATACACAGATACGCAGTATTTT	CASSSPPGSGTYTDTQYF
.	TRBV19	TRBJ1-2	TRBD1	TGTGCCAGTAGTATTCTTCAGGGGGCGACTGGCTACACCTTC	CASSILQGATGYTF
few	TRBV6-1	TRBJ1-5	.	TGTGCCAGCAGTGAAGCGGGGAATCAGCCCCAGCATTTT	CASSEAGNQPQHF
.	TRBV28	TRBJ1-3	.	TGTGCCAGCAGCACCCTCGGAAACACCATATATTTT	CASSTLGNTIYF
.	TRBV11-2	TRBJ2-7	TRBD2	TGTGCCAGCAGCATCACTAGCGACCTTACTACCTACGAGCAGTACTTC	CASSITSDLTTYEQYF
.	TRBV6-6	TRBJ1-6	.	TGTGCCAGCACCCCCGGGGCCTATAATTCACCCCTCCACTTT	CASTPGAYNSPLHF
.	TRBV5-5	TRBJ1-5	.	TGTGCCAGCAGCCAGACTCTAACCGGCTATCAGCCCCAGCATTTT	CASSQTLTGYQPQHF
.	TRBV6-5	TRBJ2-7	.	TGTGCCAGCACCCTGACAGGCACCTACGAGCAGTACTTC	CASTLTGTYEQYF
.	TRBV5-6	TRBJ2-5	TRBD2	TGTGCCAGCAGCACGGGACTAGCGACACAAGAGACCCAGTACTTC	CASSTGLATQETQYF
.	TRBV6-1	TRBJ1-4	.	TGTGCCAGCAGCCCGAGACGGTTAACTAATGAAAAACTGTTTTTT	CASSPRRLTNEKLFF
.	TRBV11-1	TRBJ1-1	.	TGTGCCAGCAGCCCGGGCAGGCGCACTGAAGCTTTCTTT	CASSPGRRTEAFF
.	TRBV9	TRBJ2-5	.	TGTGCCAGCAGCGTTAGCGGAGGCGGGGAGACCCAGTACTTC	CASSVSGGGETQYF
.	TRBV10-3	TRBJ1-1	TRBD1	TGTGCCATCAGGACAGGGAGTGGGAACACTGAAGCTTTCTTT	CAIRTGSGNTEAFF
.	TRBV28	TRBJ1-4	.	TGTGCCAGCACGGGGTGGGGCGTAGATGAAAAACTGTTTTTT	CASTGWGVDEKLFF
.	TRBV5-4	TRBJ1-2	.	TGTGCCAGCAGCTTGGAAATGGGGGGCGGCTACACCTTC	CASSLEMGGGYTF
.	TRBV5-1	TRBJ2-3	TRBD1	TGCGCCAGCAGCTTGGGGGCAGGGGGCTCCGCGGCCCTCTATTTT	CASSLGAGGSAALYF
once	TRBV6-1	TRBJ2-5	.	TGTGCCAGCAAGTTCGAGACCCAGTACTTC	CASKFETQYF
.	TRBV2	TRBJ1-1	.	TGTGCCAGTGGGAGGGGGAACACTGAAGCTTTCTTT	CASGRGNTEAFF
.	TRBV2	TRBJ2-5	.	TGTGCCAGCAGTGAAACGGGAGAGACCCAGTACTTC	CASSETGETQYF
.	TRBV19	TRBJ2-1	.	TGTGCCAGTAGTATTAATTACGGACCCGCCGAGCAGTTCTTC	CASSINYGPAEQFF
once	TRBV5-1	TRBJ1-1	.	TGCGCCAGCAGCTTGGACGGCACTCCGGGGAGGACTGAAGCTTTCTTT	CASSLDGTPGRTEAFF
.	TRBV19	TRBJ2-3	.	TGTGCCAGTAGTATAGGTCAGGGGAGCACAGATACGCAGTATTTT	CASSIGQGSTDTQYF
.	TRBV19	TRBJ2-5	.	TGTGCCAGTAGTATCGGCTCGGGACAAGGAGAGACCCAGTACTTC	CASSIGSGQGETQYF
.	TRBV6-6	TRBJ1-2	.	TGTGCCAGCAGTTACTCAGAATTACCTTATGGCTACACCTTC	CASSYSELPYGYTF
.	TRBV7-9	TRBJ1-1	.	TGTGCCAGCAGCCGTCGGACAGACTTTGAAGCTTTCTTT	CASSRRTDFEAFF
.	TRBV5-4	TRBJ2-7	.	TGTGCCAGCAGCTTGGACCCCCTAGCAGTGAAGGGCGAGCAGTACTTC	CASSLDPLAVKGEQYF
.	TRBV5-1	TRBJ1-2	TRBD1	TGCGCCAGCAGCTCCCGGACAGGGGCTGAAGGAAGTAACTATGGCTACACCTTC	CASSSRTGAEGSNYGYTF
.	TRBV7-8	TRBJ2-6	.	TGTGCCAGCAGCGACAGCTCTGGGGCCAACGTCCTGACTTTC	CASSDSSGANVLTF
.	TRBV25-1	TRBJ1-2	.	TGTGCCAGCAGTGAAAAAGGGCCCTCATATGGCTACACCTTC	CASSEKGPSYGYTF
once	TRBV18	TRBJ2-4	.	TGTGCCAGCTCACCACGGGGGGACCAAAACATTCAGTACTTC	CASSPRGDQNIQYF
.	TRBV7-9	TRBJ2-5	TRBD1	TGTGCCAGCAGCTTATGGGGCAGGGGGCTGGAGACCCAGTACTTC	CASSLWGRGLETQYF
.	TRBV2	TRBJ2-1	TRBD2	TGTGCCAGCACCCTAGCGGGGGGGCTCAGGGAGCAGTTCTTC	CASTLAGGLREQFF
.	TRBV6-1	TRBJ1-2	.	TGTGCCAGCAGCAACCGGAGGGTTTGGGGCTATGGCTACACCTTC	CASSNRRVWGYGYTF